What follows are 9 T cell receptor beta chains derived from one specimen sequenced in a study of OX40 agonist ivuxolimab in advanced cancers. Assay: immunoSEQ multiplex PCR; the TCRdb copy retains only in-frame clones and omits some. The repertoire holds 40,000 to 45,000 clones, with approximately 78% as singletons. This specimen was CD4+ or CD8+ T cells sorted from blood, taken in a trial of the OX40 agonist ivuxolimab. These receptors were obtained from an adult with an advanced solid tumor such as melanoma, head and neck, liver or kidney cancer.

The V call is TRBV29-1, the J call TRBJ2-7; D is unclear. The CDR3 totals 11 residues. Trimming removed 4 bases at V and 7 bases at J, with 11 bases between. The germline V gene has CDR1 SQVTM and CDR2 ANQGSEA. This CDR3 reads CSVGAQEEQYF. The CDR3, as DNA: TGCAGCGTTGGGGCCCAAGAGGAGCAGTACTTC.

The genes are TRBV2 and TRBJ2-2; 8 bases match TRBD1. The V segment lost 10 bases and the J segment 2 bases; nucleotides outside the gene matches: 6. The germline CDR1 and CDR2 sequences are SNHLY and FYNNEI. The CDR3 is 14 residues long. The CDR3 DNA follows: TGTGCCACCGGACAGGGTGTTAACACCGGGGAGCTGTTTTTT. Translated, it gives CATGQGVNTGELFF.

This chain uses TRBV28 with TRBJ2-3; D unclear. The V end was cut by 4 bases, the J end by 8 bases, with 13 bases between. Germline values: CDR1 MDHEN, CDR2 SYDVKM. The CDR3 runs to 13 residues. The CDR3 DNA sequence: TGTGCCAGCAGTTCGAACACCCCGGGTACGCAGTATTTT. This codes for CASSSNTPGTQYF.

The CDR3 nucleotides are TGTGCCAGCAGGATTCTAGCGGGCACTGGCAATGAGCAGTTCTTC. This gives the protein CASRILAGTGNEQFF. V is TRBV2 and J is TRBJ2-1; 8 bases match TRBD2. CDR3 length equals 15 residues. V dropped 6 bases and J dropped 6; count of bases not matched to a gene: 10. Germline V lookup: CDR1 SNHLY, CDR2 FYNNEI. Looking up the rest from reference TRBV2 and TRBJ2-1 gives the full variable domain: EPEVTQTPSHQVTQMGQEVILRCVPISNHLYFYWYRQILGQKVEFLVSFYNNEISEKSEIFDDQFSVERPDGSNFTLKIRSTKLEDSAMYFCASRILAGTGNEQFFGPGTRLTVL.

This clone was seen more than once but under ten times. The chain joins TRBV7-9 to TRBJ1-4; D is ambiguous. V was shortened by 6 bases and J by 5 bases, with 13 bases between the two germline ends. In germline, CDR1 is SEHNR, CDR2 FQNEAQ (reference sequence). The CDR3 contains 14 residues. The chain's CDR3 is CASSSGRGNEKLFF. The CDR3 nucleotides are TGTGCCAGCAGTTCTGGTCGGGGAAATGAAAAACTGTTTTTT.

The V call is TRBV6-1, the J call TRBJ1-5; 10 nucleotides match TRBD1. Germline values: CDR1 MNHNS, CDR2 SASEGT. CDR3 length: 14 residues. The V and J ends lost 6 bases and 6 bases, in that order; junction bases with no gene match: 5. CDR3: CASSDRGRAQPQHF. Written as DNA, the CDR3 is TGTGCCAGCAGCGACAGGGGGCGCGCTCAGCCCCAGCATTTT.

CDR3 in amino acids: CASSRPGTGGNTGELFF. CDR3 bases: TGTGCCAGCAGCAGACCCGGGACAGGGGGGAACACCGGGGAGCTGTTTTTT. V and J are TRBV9 and TRBJ2-2; 11 bases are a match to TRBD1. There are 17 residues in the CDR3. The trim removed 4 bases at V and 1 base at J, leaving 6 bases unmatched. Per germline, CDR1 SGDLS and CDR2 YYNGEE.

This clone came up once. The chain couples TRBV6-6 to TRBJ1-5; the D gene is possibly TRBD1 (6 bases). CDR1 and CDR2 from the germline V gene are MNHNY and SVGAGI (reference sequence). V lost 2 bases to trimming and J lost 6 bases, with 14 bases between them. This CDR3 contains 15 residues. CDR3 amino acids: CASSYPGHSGQPQHF. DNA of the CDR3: TGTGCCAGCAGTTACCCGGGACACTCAGGTCAGCCCCAGCATTTT.

The CDR3 is CASSPQPNYEQYF. CDR3 nucleotides: TGTGCCAGCAGTCCCCAACCCAATTACGAGCAGTACTTC. This chain connects TRBV27 to TRBJ2-7; D ambiguous. Deletions cut 5 bases from V and 4 bases from J, with 12 bases between. Germline-derived CDR1 and CDR2 are MNHEY and SMNVEV (reference sequence). The CDR3 totals 13 residues.